These T cell receptor beta chains were read from a single sample in a study of cytomegalovirus exposure and HLA in healthy donors. Measured with immunoSEQ multiplex PCR; TCRdb has only the in-frame clones, and not every one. The profile shows 150,000 to 200,000 clones, approximately 71% of them singletons. Sequencing was carried out using PBMCs. These TCRs come from a man between 25 and 39 years old in good health and CMV-seropositive. Both conserved end residues are part of each CDR3. The order of the fields is CDR3 protein, CDR3 DNA, D gene, V gene, J gene, clone size. D genes are given only for firm matches. Clone size is not always given. Where it is, it says once, few, many or a class for expanded clones.

cdr3_aa: CASSYVVGGGTEAFF
cdr3_nt: TGTGCCAGCAGCTACGTTGTAGGGGGCGGAACTGAAGCTTTCTTT
d_call: TRBD1
v_call: TRBV6-6
j_call: TRBJ1-1
clone_size: once

cdr3_aa: CAISEVTGYEKLFF
cdr3_nt: TGTGCCATCAGTGAGGTGACAGGGTATGAAAAACTGTTTTTT
d_call: TRBD1
v_call: TRBV10-3
j_call: TRBJ1-4
clone_size: -

cdr3_aa: CASSSGQFRETQYF
cdr3_nt: TGTGCCAGCAGTTCGGGACAGTTCCGCGAGACCCAGTACTTC
d_call: TRBD1
v_call: TRBV28
j_call: TRBJ2-5
clone_size: few

cdr3_aa: CSGSTGINEKLFF
cdr3_nt: TGCAGCGGGTCGACGGGAATTAATGAAAAACTGTTTTTT
d_call: -
v_call: TRBV29-1
j_call: TRBJ1-4
clone_size: few

cdr3_aa: CASSPGTSGGPYEQYF
cdr3_nt: TGTGCCAGCAGTCCTGGGACTAGCGGGGGACCCTACGAGCAGTACTTC
d_call: TRBD2
v_call: TRBV28
j_call: TRBJ2-7
clone_size: -

cdr3_aa: CAISRGEGQGAYEQYF
cdr3_nt: TGTGCCATCAGCAGGGGGGAGGGACAGGGGGCCTACGAGCAGTACTTC
d_call: TRBD1
v_call: TRBV10-3
j_call: TRBJ2-7
clone_size: -

cdr3_aa: CASSPDRARQFF
cdr3_nt: TGTGCCAGCAGCCCTGACAGGGCCAGGCAGTTCTTC
d_call: TRBD1
v_call: TRBV7-9
j_call: TRBJ2-1
clone_size: -

cdr3_aa: CASRKGHQKRQPQHF
cdr3_nt: TGTGCCAGTAGAAAGGGACACCAGAAGAGGCAGCCCCAGCATTTT
d_call: -
v_call: TRBV19
j_call: TRBJ1-5
clone_size: -

cdr3_aa: CASSYSRLAEQYF
cdr3_nt: TGTGCCAGCAGTTACTCCAGACTAGCCGAGCAGTACTTC
d_call: TRBD2
v_call: TRBV6-6
j_call: TRBJ2-7
clone_size: -

cdr3_aa: CASRLEGGFSNQPQHF
cdr3_nt: TGTGCCAGTAGACTTGAGGGGGGGTTCAGCAATCAGCCCCAGCATTTT
d_call: -
v_call: TRBV19
j_call: TRBJ1-5
clone_size: -

cdr3_aa: CAWSTDRETQYF
cdr3_nt: TGTGCCTGGAGTACCGACAGAGAGACCCAGTACTTC
d_call: -
v_call: TRBV30
j_call: TRBJ2-5
clone_size: once

cdr3_aa: CASSSGATQYF
cdr3_nt: TGTGCCAGCAGCTCCGGTGCGACCCAGTACTTC
d_call: -
v_call: TRBV7-9
j_call: TRBJ2-5
clone_size: -

cdr3_aa: CASSLLGQNNSPLHF
cdr3_nt: TGTGCCAGCAGCTTACTTGGACAGAATAATTCACCCCTCCACTTT
d_call: -
v_call: TRBV7-3
j_call: TRBJ1-6
clone_size: once

cdr3_aa: CASSFPEGAQGYTF
cdr3_nt: TGTGCCAGCAGCTTTCCTGAGGGGGCGCAGGGCTACACCTTC
d_call: TRBD1
v_call: TRBV9
j_call: TRBJ1-2
clone_size: few

cdr3_aa: CSASEPTRKAGHEQFF
cdr3_nt: TGCAGCGCGTCCGAGCCAACTAGGAAGGCGGGGCATGAGCAGTTCTTC
d_call: -
v_call: TRBV29-1
j_call: TRBJ2-1
clone_size: -

cdr3_aa: CAISESGPAGGKLSF
cdr3_nt: TGTGCCATCAGTGAGTCTGGTCCTGCAGGGGGTAAACTGTCTTTT
d_call: TRBD1
v_call: TRBV10-3
j_call: TRBJ1-4
clone_size: few

cdr3_aa: CASSESTGLSPGANVLTF
cdr3_nt: TGTGCCAGCAGTGAATCGACAGGGTTATCTCCTGGGGCCAACGTCCTGACTTTC
d_call: TRBD1
v_call: TRBV6-4
j_call: TRBJ2-6
clone_size: -

cdr3_aa: CSVEAGLGLEEQYF
cdr3_nt: TGCAGCGTTGAAGCGGGGTTGGGTCTGGAGGAGCAGTACTTC
d_call: -
v_call: TRBV29-1
j_call: TRBJ2-7
clone_size: -

cdr3_aa: CASSPLSSGANVLTF
cdr3_nt: TGTGCCAGCAGCCCCTTGAGCTCTGGGGCCAACGTCCTGACTTTC
d_call: -
v_call: TRBV6-6
j_call: TRBJ2-6
clone_size: -

cdr3_aa: CASLPGGEMNTEAFF
cdr3_nt: TGTGCCAGCTTACCAGGGGGAGAAATGAACACTGAAGCTTTCTTT
d_call: TRBD1
v_call: TRBV9
j_call: TRBJ1-1
clone_size: -

cdr3_aa: CASRPSDGGNQPQHF
cdr3_nt: TGTGCCAGCAGACCCTCTGACGGCGGGAATCAGCCCCAGCATTTT
d_call: -
v_call: TRBV28
j_call: TRBJ1-5
clone_size: -

cdr3_aa: CASSSNTVVWNEQFF
cdr3_nt: TGTGCCAGCAGCTCCAACACCGTGGTATGGAATGAGCAGTTCTTC
d_call: -
v_call: TRBV5-8
j_call: TRBJ2-1
clone_size: -

cdr3_aa: CASSLSQGVDEAFF
cdr3_nt: TGTGCCAGCAGCTTAAGCCAGGGGGTTGATGAAGCTTTCTTT
d_call: TRBD1
v_call: TRBV7-9
j_call: TRBJ1-1
clone_size: -

cdr3_aa: CASSLGGDPAGQPQHF
cdr3_nt: TGTGCCAGCAGCTTGGGGGGAGACCCCGCAGGACAGCCCCAGCATTTT
d_call: -
v_call: TRBV5-5
j_call: TRBJ1-5
clone_size: -

cdr3_aa: CASSLRQGPVDEQFF
cdr3_nt: TGTGCCAGCAGCTTGCGTCAGGGCCCGGTCGATGAGCAGTTCTTC
d_call: -
v_call: TRBV5-4
j_call: TRBJ2-1
clone_size: -

cdr3_aa: CASSVSGTSGDTQYF
cdr3_nt: TGTGCCAGCAGCGTTTCCGGGACTAGCGGAGATACGCAGTATTTT
d_call: TRBD2
v_call: TRBV9
j_call: TRBJ2-3
clone_size: -

cdr3_aa: CASSPGQGHNQPQHF
cdr3_nt: TGTGCCAGCTCACCGGGACAGGGGCACAATCAGCCCCAGCATTTT
d_call: TRBD1
v_call: TRBV18
j_call: TRBJ1-5
clone_size: -

cdr3_aa: CASSQDAGQGADTIYF
cdr3_nt: TGCGCCAGCAGCCAAGATGCAGGACAGGGGGCGGACACCATATATTTT
d_call: TRBD1
v_call: TRBV4-1
j_call: TRBJ1-3
clone_size: once

cdr3_aa: CASSPDVGNSYEQYF
cdr3_nt: TGCGCCAGCAGCCCAGACGTCGGGAATTCCTACGAGCAGTACTTC
d_call: -
v_call: TRBV4-1
j_call: TRBJ2-7
clone_size: once

cdr3_aa: CASSFGQGTDTQYF
cdr3_nt: TGTGCCAGCAGTTTCGGACAGGGGACAGATACGCAGTATTTT
d_call: TRBD1
v_call: TRBV27
j_call: TRBJ2-3
clone_size: -

cdr3_aa: CASSFSGYEQYF
cdr3_nt: TGCGCCAGCAGCTTCTCGGGTTACGAGCAGTACTTC
d_call: -
v_call: TRBV5-1
j_call: TRBJ2-7
clone_size: -

cdr3_aa: CASSETGTGNTIYF
cdr3_nt: TGTGCCAGCAGTGAGACAGGGACAGGAAACACCATATATTTT
d_call: TRBD1
v_call: TRBV2
j_call: TRBJ1-3
clone_size: -

cdr3_aa: CASSKGQGTGANVLTF
cdr3_nt: TGTGCCAGCAGCAAAGGCCAGGGAACTGGGGCCAACGTCCTGACTTTC
d_call: -
v_call: TRBV21-1
j_call: TRBJ2-6
clone_size: -

cdr3_aa: CASSLGRGADTQYF
cdr3_nt: TGCGCCAGCAGCTTGGGTAGAGGAGCGGATACGCAGTATTTT
d_call: -
v_call: TRBV5-1
j_call: TRBJ2-3
clone_size: -

cdr3_aa: CASSLVASGRGEQYF
cdr3_nt: TGTGCCAGCAGTTTAGTGGCTAGCGGGAGAGGTGAGCAGTACTTC
d_call: TRBD2
v_call: TRBV27
j_call: TRBJ2-7
clone_size: -

cdr3_aa: CASSQENGISNQPQHF
cdr3_nt: TGCGCCAGCAGCCAAGAGAACGGGATTTCCAATCAGCCCCAGCATTTT
d_call: -
v_call: TRBV4-1
j_call: TRBJ1-5
clone_size: -

cdr3_aa: CSAQSSPTEAFF
cdr3_nt: TGCAGCGCACAGAGCAGCCCCACTGAAGCTTTCTTT
d_call: -
v_call: TRBV29-1
j_call: TRBJ1-1
clone_size: -

cdr3_aa: CASKGGTGFGDTEAFF
cdr3_nt: TGTGCCAGTAAAGGTGGGACAGGGTTTGGGGACACTGAAGCTTTCTTT
d_call: TRBD1
v_call: TRBV19
j_call: TRBJ1-1
clone_size: -

cdr3_aa: CASSTTGTGYGYTF
cdr3_nt: TGTGCCAGTAGTACCACCGGGACAGGGTATGGCTACACCTTC
d_call: TRBD1
v_call: TRBV19
j_call: TRBJ1-2
clone_size: -

cdr3_aa: CASSFEQRGTQYF
cdr3_nt: TGCGCCAGCAGCTTCGAGCAGAGAGGAACCCAGTACTTC
d_call: -
v_call: TRBV5-1
j_call: TRBJ2-5
clone_size: -